This is a list of T cell receptor beta chains from one sample in a study of cytomegalovirus exposure and HLA in healthy donors. Generated by immunoSEQ multiplex PCR, the TCRdb table keeps only in-frame clones and is missing some. In all, the sample yields 70,000 to 75,000 clones. Input material: PBMCs. The receptors stem from a female donor in good health and CMV-seropositive. CDR3s include the opening cysteine and the closing phenylalanine or tryptophan. The D gene is left open where the match is weak.

J | D | V | DNA | CDR3
TRBJ1-5 | NA | TRBV18 | TGTGCCAGCTCACCAGAGAATGGCAATCAGCCCCAGCATTTT | CASSPENGNQPQHF
TRBJ2-7 | TRBD2 | TRBV18 | TGTGCCAGCTCACCACCAGCTAGCGGATCCTACGAGCAGTACTTC | CASSPPASGSYEQYF
TRBJ2-2 | TRBD1 | TRBV7-2 | TGTGCCAGCAGCTTGCAGGGGGCAAGTGGCGGGGAGCTGTTTTTT | CASSLQGASGGELFF
TRBJ2-5 | NA | TRBV4-1 | TGCGCCAGCAGCTCCACGACAGTGGCTGCGGAGACCCAGTACTTC | CASSSTTVAAETQYF
TRBJ1-5 | TRBD1 | TRBV27 | TGTGCCAGCAGTTTAGTGGGGACAGATAATCAGCCCCAGCATTTT | CASSLVGTDNQPQHF
TRBJ1-4 | TRBD1 | TRBV11-2 | TGTGCCAGCAGCTCCGGAAGCGGACAGGTTAATGAAAAACTGTTTTTT | CASSSGSGQVNEKLFF
TRBJ1-2 | NA | TRBV5-8 | TGTGCCAGCAGCTCGAGGGGGTACGGCTACACCTTC | CASSSRGYGYTF
TRBJ2-7 | TRBD1 | TRBV4-1 | TGCGCCAGCAGCCAAGGGACAGGGGGTTCGGGGGAGCAGTACTTC | CASSQGTGGSGEQYF
TRBJ2-7 | NA | TRBV28 | TGTGCCAGCGGTCTAAGTATCTACGAGCAGTACTTC | CASGLSIYEQYF
TRBJ2-7 | NA | TRBV25-1 | TGTGCCAGCCGGGACTCCACCTCCTACGAGCAGTACTTC | CASRDSTSYEQYF
TRBJ2-7 | TRBD2 | TRBV18 | TGTGCCAGCTCACGGACTAGCGGGATCTACGAGCAGTACTTC | CASSRTSGIYEQYF
TRBJ2-1 | NA | TRBV7-3 | TGTGCCAGCAGCTTACGGGGGGCAGGGCACAATGAGCAGTTCTTC | CASSLRGAGHNEQFF
TRBJ1-5 | TRBD1 | TRBV15 | TGTGCCACCAGCGCCTACGGACAGGGGGACCAGCCCCAGCATTTT | CATSAYGQGDQPQHF
TRBJ1-1 | NA | TRBV5-1 | TGCGCCAGCAGCTCAGGGGACACTGAAGCTTTCTTT | CASSSGDTEAFF
TRBJ2-7 | TRBD2 | TRBV7-2 | TGTGCCAGCAGCTCTCTAGCGGAAGAGCAGTACTTC | CASSSLAEEQYF
TRBJ1-2 | NA | TRBV10-3 | TGTGCCATCAGTGACTCCTCAGGGGACTATGGCTACACCTTC | CAISDSSGDYGYTF
TRBJ2-3 | NA | TRBV29-1 | TGCAGCGTTTCGACAGTTGGCACAGATACGCAGTATTTT | CSVSTVGTDTQYF
TRBJ1-5 | NA | TRBV27 | TGTGCCAGCAGTTTTTCGGGTCAGCCCCAGCATTTT | CASSFSGQPQHF
TRBJ1-2 | NA | TRBV28 | TGTGCCAGCAGTTTGCGTCTATTCTGGGGCTACACCTTC | CASSLRLFWGYTF
TRBJ2-5 | NA | TRBV2 | TGTGCCAGCAGTGAGCCGATTTTGGCAGGGCAAGAGAACCAGTACTTC | CASSEPILAGQENQYF
TRBJ1-1 | NA | TRBV25-1 | TGTGCCAGCAGTGGGGCGACAGGAGATGGGGGTCCAGCTTTCTTT | CASSGATGDGGPAFF
TRBJ1-1 | NA | TRBV18 | TGTGCCAGCTCACCCGACGGACAGATGAACACTGAAGCTTTCTTT | CASSPDGQMNTEAFF
TRBJ1-1 | NA | TRBV4-1 | TGCGCCAGCAGCCACCCCTGGGGGGGAACTGAAGCTTTCTTT | CASSHPWGGTEAFF
TRBJ1-3 | NA | TRBV6-1 | TGTGCCAGCAGTGAAGCTCCCTTTTATACTGGAAACACCATATATTTT | CASSEAPFYTGNTIYF
TRBJ2-3 | TRBD2 | TRBV18 | TGTGCCAGCTCACCGCCCACTAGCGGGGGTCGGGCAGATACGCAGTATTTT | CASSPPTSGGRADTQYF
TRBJ2-3 | NA | TRBV18 | TGTGCCAGCTCACCACCGAGGGGGTCGGGGCCTACAGATACGCAGTATTTT | CASSPPRGSGPTDTQYF
TRBJ1-2 | TRBD1 | TRBV28 | TGTGCCAGCATGGGGACAGCCACTTATGGCTACACCTTC | CASMGTATYGYTF
TRBJ2-5 | TRBD2 | TRBV9 | TGTGCCAGCAGCGCCAGCGGGGGGTCGTACCAAGAGACCCAGTACTTC | CASSASGGSYQETQYF